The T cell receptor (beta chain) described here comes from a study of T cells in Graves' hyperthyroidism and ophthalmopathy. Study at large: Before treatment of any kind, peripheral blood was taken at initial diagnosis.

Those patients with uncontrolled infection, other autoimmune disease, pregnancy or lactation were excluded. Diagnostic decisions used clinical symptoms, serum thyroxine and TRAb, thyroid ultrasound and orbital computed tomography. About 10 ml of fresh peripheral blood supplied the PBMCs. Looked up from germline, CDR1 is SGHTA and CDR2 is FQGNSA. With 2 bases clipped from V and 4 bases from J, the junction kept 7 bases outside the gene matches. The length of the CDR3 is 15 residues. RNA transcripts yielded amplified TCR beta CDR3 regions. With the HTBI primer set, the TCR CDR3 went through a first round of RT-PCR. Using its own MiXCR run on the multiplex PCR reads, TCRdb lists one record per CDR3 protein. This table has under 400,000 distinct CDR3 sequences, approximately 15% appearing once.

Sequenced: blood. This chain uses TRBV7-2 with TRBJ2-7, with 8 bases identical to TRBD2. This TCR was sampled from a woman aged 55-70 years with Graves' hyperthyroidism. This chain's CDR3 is CASSLSSGRLYEQYF. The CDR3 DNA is TGTGCCAGCAGCTTATCCAGCGGGAGACTTTACGAGCAGTACTTC.